This TCR beta chain comes out of a study of CD8+ T cells in alopecia areata. Whole-study context: Tofacitinib administration persisted for 6 to 18 months, succeeded by 6 months off drug. Study results and limitations: Especially in alopecia totalis/universalis, lesional scalp showed greater clonality than normal scalp did. Among the 100 top clones, expanded CD8+ clones, like scalp clonality, were significantly decreased by tofacitinib.

CDR3 length: 12 amino acids. With 5 bases removed from V and 2 bases from J, the gap between germline ends came to 9 bases. Germline V lookup: CDR1 SQVTM, CDR2 ANQGSEA. Sequencing used cDNA as its template, made by extracting RNA and reverse transcribing it. The assay was immunoSEQ multiplex PCR, and TCRdb's table has in-frame clones only and misses some. The sample has 200,000 to 250,000 clones; around 57% are singletons. Treatment described: oral pan-JAK inhibitor, 5-10 mg twice daily. Peripheral blood and lesional scalp punch biopsies came from alopecia areata patients. As concerns this clone: Its specificity is unknown.

The rearrangement joins TRBV29-1 to TRBJ1-2; D ambiguous. Sequenced here: CD4+ T cells sorted from blood, sampled at week 4, from a patient treated with tofacitinib. This sequence originates from a human donor with alopecia areata. CDR3 sequence (DNA): TGCAGCGTTATGGCCATCAACTATGGCTACACCTTC. Translation: CSVMAINYGYTF.